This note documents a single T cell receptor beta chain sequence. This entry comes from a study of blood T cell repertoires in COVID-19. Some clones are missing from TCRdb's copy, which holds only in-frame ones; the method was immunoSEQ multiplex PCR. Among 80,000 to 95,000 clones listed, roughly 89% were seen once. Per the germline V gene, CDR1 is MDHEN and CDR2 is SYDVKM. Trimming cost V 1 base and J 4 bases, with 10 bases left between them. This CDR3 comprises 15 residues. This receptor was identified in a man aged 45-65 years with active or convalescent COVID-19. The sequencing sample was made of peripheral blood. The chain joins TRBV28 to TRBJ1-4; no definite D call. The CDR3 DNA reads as TGTGCCAGCAGTTTATCGGCAAGAGGTAATGAAAAACTGTTTTTT. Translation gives CASSLSARGNEKLFF. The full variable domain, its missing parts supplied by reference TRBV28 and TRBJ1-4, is DVKVTQSSRYLVKRTGEKVFLECVQDMDHENMFWYRQDPGLGLRLIYFSYDVKMKEKGDIPEGYSVSREKKERFSLILESASTNQTSMYLCASSLSARGNEKLFFGSGTQLSVL.